This TCR beta chain was identified in a study of blood T cell repertoires in COVID-19. Study overall: From T cells, B-cell-depleted T cells, or PBMCs came the material, which was cDNA or gDNA.

Here immunoSEQ multiplex PCR was the method, and the copy in TCRdb shows in-frame clones only, minus some. Here the sample spans 91,000 or so clones, about 86% being singletons. CDR1 and CDR2 from the germline V gene are MDHEN and SYDVKM. CDR3 size: 14 residues. V lost 6 bases, J lost 6 bases, and 2 bases stayed unmatched. The material sequenced was peripheral blood. The sequence came from an older woman in a cohort sampled during active or convalescent COVID-19. V gene TRBV28 combines with J gene TRBJ2-1; the match to TRBD2 covers 13 bases. For the CDR3, the DNA is TGTGCCAGCAGGACTAGCGGGAGGATCAATGAGCAGTTCTTC. It encodes CASRTSGRINEQFF.